This T cell receptor beta chain originates from a study of metastatic and nonmetastatic thyroid tumors. Study-wide background: A comparison of repertoires was made across blood and tumor or nodule tissue from malignant and benign thyroid patients. Study-level results: Benign nodules were reported to have significantly lower TCR beta diversity than malignant thyroid tumors, in blood and tumor.

Thyroid surgery was preceded by no treatment in any patient. Original methodology: Variation in CDR3 across clinicopathological groups served as the basis for constructing a distant-metastasis classifier in papillary thyroid cancer. With MiXCR, TCRdb reprocessed the PCR reads. The V and J calls follow TCRdb's processing rather than the paper's. The sample has some 30,000 clones, roughly 3.7% seen once. This clone was picked up a small number of times. Its antigen is unknown. Sequencing was carried out using blood. The clonotype comes from a female donor with papillary thyroid cancer or a benign thyroid nodule (not recorded which). Some clones in this sample may be carry-over from other donors' samples.

CDR3 in amino acids: CASSRGATGLITDTQYF. DNA for the CDR3: TGTGCCAGCAGTCGAGGGGCAACGGGACTAATCACAGATACGCAGTATTTT. The chain recombines TRBV11-2 with TRBJ2-3, with 7 bases aligning to TRBD2. Germline trimming cut 6 bases from V and 2 bases from J; bases unmatched to any gene: 14. The CDR3 contains 17 residues. Germline CDR1 is SGHAT and CDR2 is FQNNGV.